A single sample is the source of the 22 T cell receptor beta chains below, sequenced in a study of blood T cells in healthy people across ages. A second PCR of about 7 to 12 cycles used a sample-barcoded 5' primer and a J-beta primer mix. MiXCR, run by TCRdb on the 5' RACE reads, gives a single entry per CDR3 protein. The sample shows 700,000 to 950,000 distinct CDR3 sequences, more than 45% of them seen only once. The specimen sequenced was blood. The receptors come from a man between 25 and 39 years old in good health.

The chain is built from TRBV7-2 and TRBJ2-1, with D perhaps given as TRBD1 or TRBD2 (5 bases each). The DNA end favors TRBJ2-7, so the J call may be wrong. The germline V gene has CDR1 SGHTA and CDR2 FQGNSA. The CDR3 has 15 residues. CDR3 bases: TGTGCCAGCAGCTGGGACGCCGAGTCCTACAATGAGCAGTACTTC. Protein product: CASSWDAESYNEQYF.

V usage is TRBV3-1 and J usage is TRBJ2-5; D uncertain. The CDR3 has 16 residues. V lost 1 base and J 3 bases, leaving 15 bases between the germline ends. Germline V gene sequence: CDR1 LGHDT, CDR2 YNNKEL (reference sequence). The CDR3 bases are TGTGCCAGCAGCCAAGGAGAGCAGTCGTCTAAAGAGACCCAGTACTTC. Translated, it gives CASSQGEQSSKETQYF.

This clonotype was seen more than once but under ten times. The chain recombines TRBV20-1 with TRBJ2-3; 9 positions agree with TRBD2. Germline CDR1 reads DFQATT; CDR2 reads SNEGSKA (reference sequence). Unmatched junction bases numbered 5, after V lost 8 bases and J lost 5 bases. This CDR3 contains 12 residues. CDR3 region: CSLRREGDTQYF. CDR3 nucleotide sequence: TGCAGTTTGAGGCGGGAGGGAGATACGCAGTATTTT.

This chain joins TRBV20-1 and TRBJ1-2; D possibly corresponds to TRBD1 (5 bases). V dropped 0 bases and J dropped 12 bases, with 29 bases sitting between them. This CDR3 has 17 residues. Germline V CDR1 and CDR2: DFQATT, SNEGSKA (reference sequence). The CDR3: CSARDLPRQTTLWRDTF. CDR3 coding DNA: TGCAGTGCTAGAGATCTCCCAAGACAGACTACTCTGTGGAGGGACACCTTC.

This chain joins TRBV9 and TRBJ2-1, with 9 bases that match TRBD2. Germline-derived CDR1 and CDR2 are SGDLS and YYNGEE. This CDR3 has 14 residues. V lost 3 bases to trimming and J lost 7 bases; unmatched junction nucleotides: 5. CDR3 sequence: CASSGGLAFNEQFF. CDR3 sequence (DNA): TGTGCCAGCAGCGGGGGACTAGCTTTTAATGAGCAGTTCTTC.

This clonotype has only one observation. This chain joins TRBV4-1 and TRBJ2-6, with D tentatively TRBD1 (5 bases). With 3 bases removed from V and 4 bases from J, the gap between germline ends came to 16 bases. Germline CDR1 MGHRA, CDR2 YSYEKL. This CDR3 is 17 amino acids long. The CDR3 DNA follows: TGCGCCAGCAGCCATGTCCCCGATACAGGCGGGGCCAACGTCCTGACTTTC. Translation: CASSHVPDTGGANVLTF.

In DNA, the CDR3 is TGCAGCGTTGCTGGGGCCGACACAGATACGCAGTATTTT. Its protein is CSVAGADTDTQYF. The chain joins TRBV29-1 to TRBJ2-3, with D perhaps matching TRBD1 (5 bases). Trimming stripped 4 bases from V and 2 bases from J, with 10 bases between. Germline V gene data show CDR1 as SQVTM and CDR2 as ANQGSEA. The CDR3 spans 13 residues.

The chain couples TRBV7-2 to TRBJ2-3; D unclear. V lost 1 base to trimming and J lost 4 bases, with 6 bases between them. Looked up from germline, CDR1 is SGHTA and CDR2 is FQGNSA. This CDR3 is 13 amino acids long. CDR3 protein: CASSLVAPDTQYF. CDR3 DNA: TGTGCCAGCAGCTTAGTGGCCCCAGATACGCAGTATTTT. Drawing the rest from reference TRBV7-2 and TRBJ2-3, the complete variable domain is GAGVSQSPSNKVTEKGKDVELRCDPISGHTALYWYRQSLGQGLEFLIYFQGNSAPDKSGLPSDRFSAERTGGSVSTLTIQRTQQEDSAVYLCASSLVAPDTQYFGPGTRLTVL.

The chain is built from TRBV3-1 and TRBJ2-5, with D possibly matching TRBD1 (6 bases). The DNA end is more similar to TRBJ2-4, so the J call may be wrong. Germline V lookup: CDR1 LGHDT, CDR2 YNNKEL (reference sequence). The CDR3 contains 18 residues. The CDR3, as DNA: TGTGCCAGCAGCCCCGGACAGAAAGTCATTCTAGCCAAAAACATTCAGTACTTC. Its translation: CASSPGQKVILAKNIQYF.

V and J are TRBV12-3 or TRBV12-4 and TRBJ2-3; no definite D call. This CDR3 is built from 12 residues. V lost 4 bases, J lost 6 bases, and 8 bases lay in between. In DNA, the CDR3 is TGTGCCAGCAGTTACCGATCGGATACGCAGTATTTT. It codes for CASSYRSDTQYF.

The gene calls are TRBV6-1 and TRBJ1-1, with D possibly TRBD1 on 6 matching bases. Trimming took 1 base from V and 7 from J, leaving 10 bases between them. Germline-derived CDR1 and CDR2 are MNHNS and SASEGT. This CDR3 is 13 amino acids long. CDR3 bases: TGTGCCAGCAGTGAAGTGGGGGCCTATGAAGCTTTCTTT. Translation gives CASSEVGAYEAFF.

V usage is TRBV15 and J usage is TRBJ2-7; 10 bases align to TRBD2. The germline V gene encodes CDR1 LNHNV and CDR2 YYDKDF (reference sequence). V gave up 3 bases and J gave up 3 bases; unmatched junction bases: 8. This CDR3 region has 16 residues. CDR3 loop: CATSSYTSGVYYEQYF. In DNA form, the CDR3 reads TGTGCCACCAGCAGCTATACTAGCGGGGTATACTACGAGCAGTACTTC. Using reference TRBV15 and TRBJ2-7 for the parts outside the CDR3, the full variable domain is DAMVIQNPRYQVTQFGKPVTLSCSQTLNHNVMYWYQQKSSQAPKLLFHYYDKDFNNEADTPDNFQSRRPNTSFCFLDIRSPGLGDTAMYLCATSSYTSGVYYEQYFGPGTRLTVT.

This chain joins TRBV5-1 and TRBJ2-1; 9 nucleotides match TRBD2. The V and J ends lost 0 bases and 6 bases, in that order; junction bases with no gene match: 7. The germline CDR1 and CDR2 sequences are SGHRS and YFSETQ. The CDR3 has 16 amino acids. The CDR3 sequence is CASSLASGLAFNEQFF. As DNA, the CDR3 is TGCGCCAGCAGCTTGGCCTCGGGACTAGCTTTCAATGAGCAGTTCTTC.

Points on this clonotype: The junction differs from germline at one of its ends, possibly a read error. The chain joins TRBV20-1 to TRBJ2-3; 13 nucleotides line up with TRBD2. The germline gives CDR1 DFQATT, CDR2 SNEGSKA (reference sequence). This CDR3 is 18 amino acids long. CDR3 in DNA: TGCAGTGCTGGGCCTAACGGACTAGCGGGGGCACCCACAGGTACGCAGTATTTT. It specifies CSAGPNGLAGAPTGTQYF.

V gene TRBV30 combines with J gene TRBJ2-1; TRBD2 might be the D (5 bases). The CDR3 spans 15 residues. V was trimmed by 0 bases and J by 0 bases, leaving 9 bases between them. CDR1 is GTSNPN and CDR2 is SVGIG in the germline V gene (reference sequence). The CDR3 reads CAWSVSSASYNEQFF. The CDR3 region has the DNA TGTGCCTGGAGTGTTAGTAGCGCCTCCTACAATGAGCAGTTCTTC.

The rearrangement joins TRBV20-1 to TRBJ2-2, with 9 bases matching TRBD1. Germline values: CDR1 DFQATT, CDR2 SNEGSKA (reference sequence). Unmatched junction bases numbered 5, after V lost 5 bases and J lost 4 bases. CDR3 length equals 14 residues. The CDR3 nucleotides are TGCAGTGCTCCAAGGACAGGGGTCACCGGGGAGCTGTTTTTT. This gives the protein CSAPRTGVTGELFF.

As to this clonotype: No DNA is shown, since the ends of the CDR3 on it are uncertain; the CDR3 is the one TCRdb lists. The chain is built from TRBV3-1 and TRBJ2-3; TRBD2 is taken as the D call from the table, unchecked against the DNA. Germline-derived CDR1 and CDR2 are LGHDT and YNNKEL (reference sequence). 13 amino acids form the CDR3, both terminal residues included. The CDR3 loop reads CASSFGAGAPEYF.

V and J are TRBV13 and TRBJ2-3; tentatively, D is TRBD1 (6 bases). CDR3 size: 18 residues. Looked up from germline, CDR1 is PRHDT and CDR2 is FYEKMQ (reference sequence). V gave up 5 bases and J gave up 0 bases, with 21 bases separating them. CDR3 region: CASSPSSSGTYSTDTQYF. The CDR3 nucleotides read TGTGCCAGCAGCCCTAGCTCTTCCGGGACATATAGCACAGATACGCAGTATTTT.

This clonotype was seen a handful of times. The CDR3 DNA reads as TGTGCCAGCAGCGTAGCTGCGGACCCTCAAGAGACCCAGTACTTC. It translates to CASSVAADPQETQYF. The chain employs TRBV9 and TRBJ2-5, with D unresolved. CDR3 length: 15 residues. Germline V CDR1 and CDR2: SGDLS, YYNGEE. V dropped 0 bases and J dropped 2 bases, with 11 bases sitting between them.

This clonotype was picked up many times. The chain employs TRBV4-2 and TRBJ2-2; 9 nucleotides match TRBD2. Germline CDR1 LGHNA, CDR2 YNFKEQ. V lost 0 bases to trimming and J lost 5 bases; unmatched junction nucleotides: 7. The CDR3 is 17 residues long. DNA for the CDR3: TGTGCCAGCAGCCAAGAAGTAGGAGGACTAGCGACCGGGGAGCTGTTTTTT. It encodes CASSQEVGGLATGELFF.

This rearrangement joins TRBV6-5 to TRBJ2-2; no clear D. Germline V lookup: CDR1 MNHEY, CDR2 SVGAGI. With 0 bases removed from V and 2 bases from J, the gap between germline ends came to 7 bases. The CDR3 length is 15 residues. In nucleotides, the CDR3 is TGTGCCAGCAGTTACTCAGGGATCAACACCGGGGAGCTGTTTTTT. Translation: CASSYSGINTGELFF.

The V and J genes are TRBV4-3 and TRBJ2-2; TRBD2 matches 12 bases. The CDR3 runs to 17 residues. The J segment lost 6 bases and the V segment lost 5 bases, leaving 10 bases of the junction unmatched. Germline CDR1 reads LGHNA; CDR2 reads YSLEER. CDR3 DNA: TGCGCCAGCAGCGCCCGACTAGCGGGAGTCGGAGCCGGGGAGCTGTTTTTT. Its protein is CASSARLAGVGAGELFF.